This paragraph covers one T cell receptor (beta chain) sequence. As yet, its antigen is unknown. The CDR3 runs to 12 residues. V shed 9 bases and J shed 4 bases, with 14 bases lying between them. Germline loops: CDR1 SGHTS, CDR2 YDEGEE. The source of the thymus tissue was resections taken during corrective heart surgery. Healthy Finnish infants undergoing corrective surgery for congenital heart defects were used as donors. Measured with immunoSEQ multiplex PCR; TCRdb has only the in-frame clones, and not every one. The repertoire has 78,000 or so clones, 95% to 98% of them found once; the top ten carry 0.025% to 0.04%. The sample is drawn from a study of human thymus T cells. Study-level results: Apparent skewing of V and J gene usage characterized both thymic and blood repertoires. Related work showed strongly overlapping thymic repertoires across unrelated individuals.

The sequenced sample was thymus tissue. This receptor was identified in a boy in the first two years of life with a congenital heart defect but otherwise immunologically healthy. The gene calls are TRBV5-8 and TRBJ2-7; D may be TRBD1 or TRBD2 (6 bases each). CDR3 nucleotide sequence: TGTGCCAACCTGCGAGGGGGGTACGAGCAGTACTTC. Its translation: CANLRGGYEQYF. Combining the CDR3 with reference TRBV5-8 and TRBJ2-7 gives the whole variable domain EAGVTQSPTHLIKTRGQQATLRCSPISGHTSVYWYQQALGLGLQFLLWYDEGEERNRGNFPPRFSGRQFPNYSSELNVNALELEDSALYLCANLRGGYEQYFGPGTRLTVT.